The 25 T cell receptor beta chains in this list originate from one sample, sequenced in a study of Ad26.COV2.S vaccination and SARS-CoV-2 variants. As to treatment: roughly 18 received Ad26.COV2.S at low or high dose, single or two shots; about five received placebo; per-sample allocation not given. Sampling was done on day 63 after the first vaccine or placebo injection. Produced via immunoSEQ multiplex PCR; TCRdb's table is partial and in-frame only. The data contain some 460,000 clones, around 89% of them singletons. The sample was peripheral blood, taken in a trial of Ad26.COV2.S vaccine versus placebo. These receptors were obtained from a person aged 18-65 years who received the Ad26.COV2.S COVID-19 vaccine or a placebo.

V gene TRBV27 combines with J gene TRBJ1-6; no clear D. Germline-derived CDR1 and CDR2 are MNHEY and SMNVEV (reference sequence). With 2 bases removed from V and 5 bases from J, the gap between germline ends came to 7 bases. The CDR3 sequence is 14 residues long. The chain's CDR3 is CASSLRYDNSPLHF. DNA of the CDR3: TGTGCCAGCAGTTTACGGTACGATAATTCACCCCTCCACTTT.

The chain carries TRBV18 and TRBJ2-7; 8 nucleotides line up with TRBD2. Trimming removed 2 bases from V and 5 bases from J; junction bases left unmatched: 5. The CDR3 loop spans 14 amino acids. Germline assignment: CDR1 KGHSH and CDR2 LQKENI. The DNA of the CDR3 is TGTGCCAGCTCACCAGTAGCGGGGAGAGACGAGCAGTACTTC. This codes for CASSPVAGRDEQYF.

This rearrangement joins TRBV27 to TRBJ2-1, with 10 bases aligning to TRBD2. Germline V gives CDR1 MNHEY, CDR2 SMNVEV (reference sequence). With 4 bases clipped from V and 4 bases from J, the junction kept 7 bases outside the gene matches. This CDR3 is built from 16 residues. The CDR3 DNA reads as TGTGCCAGCAGTTCCACCGGGACTAGCGAATACAATGAGCAGTTCTTC. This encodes CASSSTGTSEYNEQFF.

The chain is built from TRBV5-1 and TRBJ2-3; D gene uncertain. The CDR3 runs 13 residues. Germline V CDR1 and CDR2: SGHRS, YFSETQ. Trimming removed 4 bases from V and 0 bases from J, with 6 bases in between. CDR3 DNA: TGCGCCAGCAGCGTGGACAGCACAGATACGCAGTATTTT. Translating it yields CASSVDSTDTQYF.

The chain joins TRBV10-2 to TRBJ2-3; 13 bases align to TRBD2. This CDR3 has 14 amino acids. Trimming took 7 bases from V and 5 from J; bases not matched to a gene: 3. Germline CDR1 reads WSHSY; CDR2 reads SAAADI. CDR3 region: CASTRTSGRDTQYF. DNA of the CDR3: TGCGCCAGCACCAGGACTAGCGGGAGAGATACGCAGTATTTT.

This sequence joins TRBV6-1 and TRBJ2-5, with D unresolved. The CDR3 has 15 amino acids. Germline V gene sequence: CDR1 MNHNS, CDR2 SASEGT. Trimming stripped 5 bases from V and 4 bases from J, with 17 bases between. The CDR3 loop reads CASSTRASARETQYF. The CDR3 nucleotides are TGTGCCAGCAGTACACGGGCCTCAGCACGAGAGACCCAGTACTTC.

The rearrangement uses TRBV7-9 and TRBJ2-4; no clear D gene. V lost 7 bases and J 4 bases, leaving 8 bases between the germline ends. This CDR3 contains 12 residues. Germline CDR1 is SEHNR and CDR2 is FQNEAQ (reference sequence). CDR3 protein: CASKGEKNIQYF. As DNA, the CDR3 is TGTGCCAGCAAGGGTGAAAAAAACATTCAGTACTTC.

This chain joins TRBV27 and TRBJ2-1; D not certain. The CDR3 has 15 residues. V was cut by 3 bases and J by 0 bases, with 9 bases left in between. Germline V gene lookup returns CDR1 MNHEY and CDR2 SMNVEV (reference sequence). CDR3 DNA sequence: TGTGCCAGCAGTTTTTTAAGCAGCTCCTACAATGAGCAGTTCTTC. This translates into CASSFLSSSYNEQFF.

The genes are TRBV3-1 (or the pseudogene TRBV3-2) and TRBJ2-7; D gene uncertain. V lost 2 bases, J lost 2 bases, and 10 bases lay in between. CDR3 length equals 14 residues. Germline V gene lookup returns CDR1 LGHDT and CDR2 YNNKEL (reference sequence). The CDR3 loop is CASSQSSVPYEQYF. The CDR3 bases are TGTGCCAGCAGCCAATCCTCAGTTCCCTACGAGCAGTACTTC.

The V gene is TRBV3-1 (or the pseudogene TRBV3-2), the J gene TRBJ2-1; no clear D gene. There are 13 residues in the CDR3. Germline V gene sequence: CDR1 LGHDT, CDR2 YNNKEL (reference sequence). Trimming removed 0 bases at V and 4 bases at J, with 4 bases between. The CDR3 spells CASSQELYNEQFF. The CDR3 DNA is TGTGCCAGCAGCCAAGAGCTTTACAATGAGCAGTTCTTC.

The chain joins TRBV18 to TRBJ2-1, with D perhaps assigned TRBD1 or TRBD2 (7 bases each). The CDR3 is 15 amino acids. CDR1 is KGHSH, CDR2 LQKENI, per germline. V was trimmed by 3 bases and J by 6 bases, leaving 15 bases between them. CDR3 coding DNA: TGTGCCAGCTCACCGGGCCAGGGGGGGCCCAATGAGCAGTTCTTC. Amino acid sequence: CASSPGQGGPNEQFF. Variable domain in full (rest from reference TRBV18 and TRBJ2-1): NAGVMQNPRHLVRRRGQEARLRCSPMKGHSHVYWYRQLPEEGLKFMVYLQKENIIDESGMPKERFSAEFPKEGPSILRIQQVVRGDSAAYFCASSPGQGGPNEQFFGPGTRLTVL.

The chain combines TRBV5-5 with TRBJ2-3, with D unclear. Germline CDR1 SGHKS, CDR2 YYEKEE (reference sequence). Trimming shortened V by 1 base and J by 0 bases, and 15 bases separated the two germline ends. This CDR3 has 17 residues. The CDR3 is CASSLIKGSASTDTQYF. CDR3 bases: TGTGCCAGCAGCTTGATAAAGGGCTCTGCTAGCACAGATACGCAGTATTTT.

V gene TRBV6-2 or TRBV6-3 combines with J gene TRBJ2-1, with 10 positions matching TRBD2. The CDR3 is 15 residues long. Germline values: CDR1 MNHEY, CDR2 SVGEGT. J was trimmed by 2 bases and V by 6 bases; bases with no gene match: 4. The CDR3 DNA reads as TGTGCCAGCAGCACCGGGACTAGCGCCTACAATGAGCAGTTCTTC. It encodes CASSTGTSAYNEQFF.

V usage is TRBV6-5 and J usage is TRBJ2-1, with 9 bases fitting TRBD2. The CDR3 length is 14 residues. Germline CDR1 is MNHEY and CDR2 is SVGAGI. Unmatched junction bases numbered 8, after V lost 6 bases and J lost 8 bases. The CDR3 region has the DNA TGTGCCAGCAGATATAGCGGGAGAGGGGATGAGCAGTTCTTC. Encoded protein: CASRYSGRGDEQFF.

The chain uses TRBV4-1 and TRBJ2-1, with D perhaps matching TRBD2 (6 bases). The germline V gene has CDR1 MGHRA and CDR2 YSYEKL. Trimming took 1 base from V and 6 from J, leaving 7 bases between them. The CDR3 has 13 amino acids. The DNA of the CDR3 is TGCGCCAGCAGCCAAGCACTAGCCAATGAGCAGTTCTTC. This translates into CASSQALANEQFF.

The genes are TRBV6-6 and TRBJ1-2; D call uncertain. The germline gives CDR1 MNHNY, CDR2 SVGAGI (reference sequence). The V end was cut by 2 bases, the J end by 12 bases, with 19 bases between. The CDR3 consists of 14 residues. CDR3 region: CASSYDSTDKYHTF. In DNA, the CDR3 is TGTGCCAGCAGTTACGACTCCACTGACAAATACCACACCTTC.

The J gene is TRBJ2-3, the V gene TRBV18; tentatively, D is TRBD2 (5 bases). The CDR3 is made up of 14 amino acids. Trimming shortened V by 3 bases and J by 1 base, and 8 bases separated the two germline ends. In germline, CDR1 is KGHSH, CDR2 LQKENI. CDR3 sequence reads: CASSPGAGTDTQYF. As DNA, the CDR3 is TGTGCCAGCTCACCGGGAGCTGGCACAGATACGCAGTATTTT.

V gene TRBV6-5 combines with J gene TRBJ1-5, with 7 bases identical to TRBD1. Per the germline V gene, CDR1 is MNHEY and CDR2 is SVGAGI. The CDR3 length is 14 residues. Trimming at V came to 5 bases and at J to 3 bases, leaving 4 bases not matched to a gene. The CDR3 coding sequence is TGTGCCAGCAGTCTGGGACAGACCAATCAGCCCCAGCATTTT. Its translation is CASSLGQTNQPQHF.

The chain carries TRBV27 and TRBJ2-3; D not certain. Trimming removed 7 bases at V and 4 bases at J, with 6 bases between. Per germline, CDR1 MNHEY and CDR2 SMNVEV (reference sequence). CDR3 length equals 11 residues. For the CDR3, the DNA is TGTGCCAGCACCCTGGCAGATACGCAGTATTTT. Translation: CASTLADTQYF.

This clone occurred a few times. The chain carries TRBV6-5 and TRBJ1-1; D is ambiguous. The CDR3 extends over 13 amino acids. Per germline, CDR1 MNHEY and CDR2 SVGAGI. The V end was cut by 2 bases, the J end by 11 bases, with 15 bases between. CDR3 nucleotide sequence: TGTGCCAGCAGTTACAATAATCGAGCAGCGGCTTTCTTT. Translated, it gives CASSYNNRAAAFF.

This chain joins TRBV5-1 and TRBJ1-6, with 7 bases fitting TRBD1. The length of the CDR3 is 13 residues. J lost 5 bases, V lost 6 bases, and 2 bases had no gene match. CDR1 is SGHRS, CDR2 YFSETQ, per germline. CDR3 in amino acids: CASTGTDNSPLHF. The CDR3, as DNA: TGCGCCAGCACCGGGACAGATAATTCACCCCTCCACTTT.

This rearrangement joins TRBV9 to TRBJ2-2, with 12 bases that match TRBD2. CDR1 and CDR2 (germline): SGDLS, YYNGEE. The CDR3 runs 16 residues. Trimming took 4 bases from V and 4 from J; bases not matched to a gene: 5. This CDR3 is CASSITGLAGTGELFF. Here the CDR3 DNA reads TGTGCCAGCAGCATAACGGGACTAGCGGGCACCGGGGAGCTGTTTTTT.

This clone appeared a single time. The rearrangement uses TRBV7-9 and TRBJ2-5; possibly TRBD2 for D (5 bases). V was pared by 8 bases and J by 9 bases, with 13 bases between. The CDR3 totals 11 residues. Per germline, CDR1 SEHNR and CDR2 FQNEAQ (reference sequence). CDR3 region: CASAEGEAQYF. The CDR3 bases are TGTGCCAGCGCAGAGGGCGAGGCCCAGTACTTC.

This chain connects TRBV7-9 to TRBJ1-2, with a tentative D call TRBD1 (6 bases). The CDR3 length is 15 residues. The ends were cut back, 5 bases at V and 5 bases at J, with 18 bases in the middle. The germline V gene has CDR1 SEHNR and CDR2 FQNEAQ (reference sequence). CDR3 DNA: TGTGCCAGCAGCCCCCAAAACCAAACAGGGTATGGCTACACCTTC. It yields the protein CASSPQNQTGYGYTF.

CDR3 loop: CASSDVQGIQAFF. In DNA form, the CDR3 reads TGTGCCAGCAGTGACGTACAGGGGATACAAGCTTTCTTT. The chain joins TRBV6-1 to TRBJ1-1, with 7 bases aligning to TRBD1. V lost 3 bases to trimming and J lost 9 bases; unmatched junction nucleotides: 7. This CDR3 has 13 residues. Looked up from germline, CDR1 is MNHNS and CDR2 is SASEGT.